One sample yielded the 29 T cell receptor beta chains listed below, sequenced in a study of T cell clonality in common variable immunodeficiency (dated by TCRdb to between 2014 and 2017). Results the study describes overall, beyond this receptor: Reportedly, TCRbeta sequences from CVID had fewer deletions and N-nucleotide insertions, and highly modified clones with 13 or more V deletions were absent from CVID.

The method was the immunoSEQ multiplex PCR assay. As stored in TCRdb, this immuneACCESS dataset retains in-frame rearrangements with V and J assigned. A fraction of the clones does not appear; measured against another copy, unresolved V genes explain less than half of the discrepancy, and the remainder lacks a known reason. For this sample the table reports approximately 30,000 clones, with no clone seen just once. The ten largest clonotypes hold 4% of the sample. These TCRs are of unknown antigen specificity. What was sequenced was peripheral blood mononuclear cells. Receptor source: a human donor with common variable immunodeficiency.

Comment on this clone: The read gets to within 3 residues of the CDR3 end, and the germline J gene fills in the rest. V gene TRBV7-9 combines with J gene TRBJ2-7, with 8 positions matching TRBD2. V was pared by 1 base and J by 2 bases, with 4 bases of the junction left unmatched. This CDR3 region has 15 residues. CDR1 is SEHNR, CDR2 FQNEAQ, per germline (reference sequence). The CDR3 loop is CASSLGLASTYEQYF. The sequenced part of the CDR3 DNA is TGTGCCAGCAGCTTAGGACTAGCGTCTACCTACGAG.

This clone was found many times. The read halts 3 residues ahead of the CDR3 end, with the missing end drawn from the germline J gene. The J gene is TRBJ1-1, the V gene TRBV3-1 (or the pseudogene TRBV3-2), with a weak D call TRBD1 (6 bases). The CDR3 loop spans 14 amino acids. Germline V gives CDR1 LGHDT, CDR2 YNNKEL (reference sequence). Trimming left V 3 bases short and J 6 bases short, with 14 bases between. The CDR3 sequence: CASSHSSKGAEAFF. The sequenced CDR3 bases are TGTGCCAGCAGCCATTCATCCAAGGGGGCTGAA.

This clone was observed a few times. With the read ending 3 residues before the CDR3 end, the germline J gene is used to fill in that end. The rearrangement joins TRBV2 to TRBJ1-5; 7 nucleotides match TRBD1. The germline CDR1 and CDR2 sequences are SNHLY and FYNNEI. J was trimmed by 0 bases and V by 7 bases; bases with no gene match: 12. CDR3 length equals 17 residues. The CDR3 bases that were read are TGTGCCAGCACCGATGCCGCAGGGGGGTATAGCAATCAGCCC. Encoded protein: CASTDAAGGYSNQP. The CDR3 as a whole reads CASTDAAGGYSNQPQHF.

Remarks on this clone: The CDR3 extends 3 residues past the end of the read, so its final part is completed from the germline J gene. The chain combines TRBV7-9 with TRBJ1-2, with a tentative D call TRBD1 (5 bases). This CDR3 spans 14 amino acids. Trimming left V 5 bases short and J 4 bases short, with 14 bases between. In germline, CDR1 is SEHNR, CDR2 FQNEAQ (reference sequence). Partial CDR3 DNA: TGTGCCAGCAGCCACCTCGACGACAGCTATGGC. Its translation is CASSHLDDSYG. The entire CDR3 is CASSHLDDSYGYTF.

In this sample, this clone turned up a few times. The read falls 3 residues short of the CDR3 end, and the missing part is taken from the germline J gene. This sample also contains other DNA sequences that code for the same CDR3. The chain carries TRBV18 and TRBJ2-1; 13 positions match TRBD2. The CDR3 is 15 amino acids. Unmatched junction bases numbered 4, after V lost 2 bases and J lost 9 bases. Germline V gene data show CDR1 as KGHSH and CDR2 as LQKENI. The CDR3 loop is CASSPGLAGEIEQFF. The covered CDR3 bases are TGTGCCAGCTCACCAGGACTAGCGGGAGAGATTGAG.

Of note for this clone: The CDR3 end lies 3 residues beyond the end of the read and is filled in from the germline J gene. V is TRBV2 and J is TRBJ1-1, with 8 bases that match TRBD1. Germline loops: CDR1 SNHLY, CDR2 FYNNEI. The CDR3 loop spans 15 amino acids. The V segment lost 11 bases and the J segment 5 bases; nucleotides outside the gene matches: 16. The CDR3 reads CAVIDRGRMGTEAFF. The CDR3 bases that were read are TGTGCCGTCATAGACAGGGGAAGAATGGGGACTGAA.

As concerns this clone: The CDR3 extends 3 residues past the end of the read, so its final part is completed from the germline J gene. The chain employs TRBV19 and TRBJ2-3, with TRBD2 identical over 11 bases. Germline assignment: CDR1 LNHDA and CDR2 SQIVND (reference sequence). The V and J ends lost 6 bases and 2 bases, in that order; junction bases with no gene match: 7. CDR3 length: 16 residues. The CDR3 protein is CASRTGTSGFTDTQYF. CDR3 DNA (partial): TGTGCCAGTAGAACCGGGACTAGCGGTTTCACAGATACG.

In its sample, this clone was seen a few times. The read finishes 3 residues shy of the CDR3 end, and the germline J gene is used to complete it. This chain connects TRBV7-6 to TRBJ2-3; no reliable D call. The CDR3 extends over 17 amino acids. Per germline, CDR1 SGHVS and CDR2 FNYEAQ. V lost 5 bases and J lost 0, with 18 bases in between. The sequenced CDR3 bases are TGTGCCAGCAGCGCAGGTGTTTTGCAACTTAGCACAGATACG. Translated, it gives CASSAGVLQLSTDT. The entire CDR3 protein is CASSAGVLQLSTDTQYF.

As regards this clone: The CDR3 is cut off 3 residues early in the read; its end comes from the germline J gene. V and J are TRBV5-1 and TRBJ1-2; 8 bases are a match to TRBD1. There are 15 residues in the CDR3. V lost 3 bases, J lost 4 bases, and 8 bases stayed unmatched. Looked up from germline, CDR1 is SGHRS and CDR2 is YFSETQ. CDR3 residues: CASSSGQGRGYGYTF. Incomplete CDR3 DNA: TGCGCCAGCAGCTCAGGACAGGGACGAGGCTATGGC. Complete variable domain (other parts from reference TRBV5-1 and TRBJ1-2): KAGVTQTPRYLIKTRGQQVTLSCSPISGHRSVSWYQQTPGQGLQFLFEYFSETQRNKGNFPGRFSGRQFSNSRSEMNVSTLELGDSALYLCASSSGQGRGYGYTFGSGTRLTVV.

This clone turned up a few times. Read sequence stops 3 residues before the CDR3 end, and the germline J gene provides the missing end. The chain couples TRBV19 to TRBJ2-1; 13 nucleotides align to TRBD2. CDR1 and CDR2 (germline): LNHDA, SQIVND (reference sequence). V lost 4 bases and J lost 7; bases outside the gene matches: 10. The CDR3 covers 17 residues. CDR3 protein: CASSTLRTSGSKNEQFF. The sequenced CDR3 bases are TGTGCCAGTAGTACCCTTCGGACTAGCGGGAGCAAGAATGAG.

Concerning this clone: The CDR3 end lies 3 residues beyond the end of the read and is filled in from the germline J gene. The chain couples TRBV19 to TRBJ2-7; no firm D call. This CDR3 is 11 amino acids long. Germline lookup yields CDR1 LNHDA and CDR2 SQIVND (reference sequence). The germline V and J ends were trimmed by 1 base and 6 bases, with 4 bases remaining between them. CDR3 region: CASSIVGEQYF. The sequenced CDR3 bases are TGTGCCAGTAGTATAGTCGGCGAG.

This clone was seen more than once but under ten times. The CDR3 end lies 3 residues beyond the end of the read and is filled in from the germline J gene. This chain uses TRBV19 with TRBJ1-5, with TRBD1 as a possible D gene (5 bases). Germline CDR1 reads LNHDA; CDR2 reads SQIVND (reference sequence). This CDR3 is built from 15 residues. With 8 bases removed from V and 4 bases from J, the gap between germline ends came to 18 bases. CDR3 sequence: CASGAAWDRNQPQHF. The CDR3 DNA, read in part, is TGTGCCAGTGGGGCTGCGTGGGATAGGAATCAGCCC.

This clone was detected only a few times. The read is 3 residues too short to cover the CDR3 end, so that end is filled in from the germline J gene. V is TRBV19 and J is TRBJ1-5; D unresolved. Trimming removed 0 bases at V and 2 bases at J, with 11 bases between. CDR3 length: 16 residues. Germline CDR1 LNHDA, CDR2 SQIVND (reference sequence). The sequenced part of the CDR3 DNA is TGTGCCAGTAGTATAGATACAAGGGTCGGCAATCAGCCC. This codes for CASSIDTRVGNQP. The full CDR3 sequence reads CASSIDTRVGNQPQHF.

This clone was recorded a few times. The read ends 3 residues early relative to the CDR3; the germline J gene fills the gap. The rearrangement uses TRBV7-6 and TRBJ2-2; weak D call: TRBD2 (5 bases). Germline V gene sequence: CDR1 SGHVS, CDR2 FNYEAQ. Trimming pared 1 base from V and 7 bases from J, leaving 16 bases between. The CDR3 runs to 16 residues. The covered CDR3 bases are TGTGCCAGCAGCTTAGAAGCGACTACCCACTTCGGGGAG. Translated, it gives CASSLEATTHFGE. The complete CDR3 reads CASSLEATTHFGELFF.

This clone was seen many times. CDR3 in amino acids: CSARVTGAGELFF. The CDR3 DNA, read in part, is TGCAGTGCTAGAGTAACAGGGGCCGGGGAG. The chain is built from TRBV20-1 and TRBJ2-2; 7 nucleotides match TRBD1. The CDR3 is cut off 3 residues early in the read; its end comes from the germline J gene. The CDR3 sequence is 13 residues long. The germline CDR1 and CDR2 sequences are DFQATT and SNEGSKA (reference sequence). With 1 base clipped from V and 6 bases from J, the junction kept 2 bases outside the gene matches.

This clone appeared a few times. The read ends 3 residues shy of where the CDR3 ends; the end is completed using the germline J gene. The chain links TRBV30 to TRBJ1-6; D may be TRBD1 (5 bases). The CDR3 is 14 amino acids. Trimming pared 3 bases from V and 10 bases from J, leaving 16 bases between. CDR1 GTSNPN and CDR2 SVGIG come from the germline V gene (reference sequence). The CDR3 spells CAWSDGAFRSPLHF. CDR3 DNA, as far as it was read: TGTGCCTGGAGCGATGGGGCTTTTCGATCACCC.

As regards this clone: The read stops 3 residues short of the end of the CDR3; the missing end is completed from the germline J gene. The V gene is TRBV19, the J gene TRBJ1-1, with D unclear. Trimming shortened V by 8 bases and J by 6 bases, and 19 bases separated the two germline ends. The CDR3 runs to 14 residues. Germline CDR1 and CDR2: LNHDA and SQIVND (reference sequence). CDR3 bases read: TGTGCCAGTTTCAGCGTCCGGGTGGCTTCTGAA. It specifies CASFSVRVASE. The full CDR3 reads CASFSVRVASEAFF.

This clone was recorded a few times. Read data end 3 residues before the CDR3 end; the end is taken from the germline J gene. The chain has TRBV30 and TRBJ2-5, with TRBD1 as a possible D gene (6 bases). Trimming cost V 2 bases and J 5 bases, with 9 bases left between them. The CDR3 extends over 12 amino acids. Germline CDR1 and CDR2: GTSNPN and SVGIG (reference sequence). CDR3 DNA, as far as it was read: TGTGCCTGGAGTACAGGGTTGGAGACC. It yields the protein CAWSTGLET. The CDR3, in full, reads CAWSTGLETQYF.

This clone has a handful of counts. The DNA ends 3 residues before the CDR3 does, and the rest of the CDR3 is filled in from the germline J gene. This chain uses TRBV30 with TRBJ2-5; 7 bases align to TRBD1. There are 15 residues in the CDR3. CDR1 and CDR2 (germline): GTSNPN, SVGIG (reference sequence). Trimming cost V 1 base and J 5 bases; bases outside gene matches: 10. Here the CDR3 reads CAWSANRGSDETQYF. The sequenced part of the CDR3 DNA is TGTGCCTGGAGTGCTAACAGGGGATCCGATGAGACC.

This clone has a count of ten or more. CDR3 in amino acids: CASSLRAGNDGTQYF. The part of the CDR3 DNA that was read is TGCGCCAGCAGCTTGCGAGCGGGAAATGATGGTACG. The chain combines TRBV5-1 with TRBJ2-3; 7 nucleotides line up with TRBD2. The CDR3 is cut off 3 residues early in the read; its end comes from the germline J gene. Trimming removed 1 base from V and 8 bases from J; junction bases left unmatched: 10. CDR1 and CDR2 (germline): SGHRS, YFSETQ. This CDR3 contains 15 residues.

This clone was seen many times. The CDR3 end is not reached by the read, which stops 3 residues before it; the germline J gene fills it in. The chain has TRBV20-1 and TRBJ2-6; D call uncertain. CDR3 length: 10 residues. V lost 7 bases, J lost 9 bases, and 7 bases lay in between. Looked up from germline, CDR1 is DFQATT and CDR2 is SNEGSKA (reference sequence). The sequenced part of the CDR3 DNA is TGCAGTGGCGGTAGCAACGTC. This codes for CSGGSNV. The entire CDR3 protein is CSGGSNVLTF.

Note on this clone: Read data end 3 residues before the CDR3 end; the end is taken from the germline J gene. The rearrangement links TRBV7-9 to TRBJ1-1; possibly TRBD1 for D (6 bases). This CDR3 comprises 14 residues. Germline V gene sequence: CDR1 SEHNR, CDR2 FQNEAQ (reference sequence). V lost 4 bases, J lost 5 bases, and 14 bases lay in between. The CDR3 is CASSSAGAETEAFF. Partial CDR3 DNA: TGTGCCAGCAGCTCAGCAGGGGCTGAAACTGAA.

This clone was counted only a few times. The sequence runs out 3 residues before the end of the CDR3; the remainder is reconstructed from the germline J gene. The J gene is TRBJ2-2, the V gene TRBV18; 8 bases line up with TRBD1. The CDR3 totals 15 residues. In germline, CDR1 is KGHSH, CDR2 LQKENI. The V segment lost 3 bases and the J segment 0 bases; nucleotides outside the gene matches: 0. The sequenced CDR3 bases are TGTGCCAGCTCACCGGGACAGGCGAACACCGGGGAG. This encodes CASSPGQANTGE. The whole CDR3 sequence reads CASSPGQANTGELFF.

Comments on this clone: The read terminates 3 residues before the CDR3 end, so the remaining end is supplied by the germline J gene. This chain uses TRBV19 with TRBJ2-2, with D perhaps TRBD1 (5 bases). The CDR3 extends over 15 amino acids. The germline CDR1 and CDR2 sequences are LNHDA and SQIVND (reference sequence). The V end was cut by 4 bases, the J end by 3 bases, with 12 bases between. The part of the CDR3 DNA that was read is TGTGCCAGTAGTAGCAGGGTTGGCGACACCGGGGAG. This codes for CASSSRVGDTGE. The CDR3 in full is CASSSRVGDTGELFF. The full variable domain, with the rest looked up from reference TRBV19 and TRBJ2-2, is DGGITQSPKYLFRKEGQNVTLSCEQNLNHDAMYWYRQDPGQGLRLIYYSQIVNDFQKGDIAEGYSVSREKKESFPLTVTSAQKNPTAFYLCASSSRVGDTGELFFGEGSRLTVL.

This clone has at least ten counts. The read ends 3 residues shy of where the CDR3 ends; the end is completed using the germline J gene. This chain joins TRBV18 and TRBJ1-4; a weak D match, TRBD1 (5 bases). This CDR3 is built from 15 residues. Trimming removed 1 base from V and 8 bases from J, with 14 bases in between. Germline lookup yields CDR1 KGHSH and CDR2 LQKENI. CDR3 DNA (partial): TGTGCCAGCTCACCACGATCAGGGCCCACAGAAAAA. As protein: CASSPRSGPTEK. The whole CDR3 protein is CASSPRSGPTEKLFF.

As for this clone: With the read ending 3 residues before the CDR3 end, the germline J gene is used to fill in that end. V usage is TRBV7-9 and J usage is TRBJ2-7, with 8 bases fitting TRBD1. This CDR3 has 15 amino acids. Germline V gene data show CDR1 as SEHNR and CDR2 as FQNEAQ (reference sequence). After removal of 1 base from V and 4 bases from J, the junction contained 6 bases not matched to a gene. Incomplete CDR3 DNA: TGTGCCAGCAGCTTAGTAAGGACAGGGAAATACGAG. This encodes CASSLVRTGKYE. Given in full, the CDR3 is CASSLVRTGKYEQYF. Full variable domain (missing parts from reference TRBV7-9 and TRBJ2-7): DTGVSQNPRHKITKRGQNVTFRCDPISEHNRLYWYRQTLGQGPEFLTYFQNEAQLEKSRLLSDRFSAERPKGSFSTLEIQRTEQGDSAMYLCASSLVRTGKYEQYFGPGTRLTVT.

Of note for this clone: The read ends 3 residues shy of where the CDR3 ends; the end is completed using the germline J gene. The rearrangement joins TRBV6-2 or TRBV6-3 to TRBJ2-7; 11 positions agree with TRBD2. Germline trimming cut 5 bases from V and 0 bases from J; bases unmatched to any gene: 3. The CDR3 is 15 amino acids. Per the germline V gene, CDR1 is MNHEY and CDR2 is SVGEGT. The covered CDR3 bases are TGTGCCAGCAGTGGGACTAGCGGTGGCTCCTACGAG. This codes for CASSGTSGGSYE. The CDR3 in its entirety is CASSGTSGGSYEQYF.

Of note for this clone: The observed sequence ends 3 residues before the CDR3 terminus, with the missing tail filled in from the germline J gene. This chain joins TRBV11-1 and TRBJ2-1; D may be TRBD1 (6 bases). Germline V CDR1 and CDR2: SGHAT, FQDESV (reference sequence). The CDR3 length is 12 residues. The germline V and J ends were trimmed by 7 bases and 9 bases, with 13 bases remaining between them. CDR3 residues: CASNKDSTEQFF. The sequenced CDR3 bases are TGTGCCAGCAACAAGGACAGCACTGAG.

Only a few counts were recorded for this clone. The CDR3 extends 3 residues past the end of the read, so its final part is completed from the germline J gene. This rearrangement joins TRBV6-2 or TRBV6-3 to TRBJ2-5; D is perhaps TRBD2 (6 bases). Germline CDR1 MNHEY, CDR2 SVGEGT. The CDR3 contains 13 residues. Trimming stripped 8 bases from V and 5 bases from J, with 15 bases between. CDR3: CASGLTVGETQYF. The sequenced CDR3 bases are TGTGCCAGCGGACTAACAGTAGGGGAGACC.